This T cell receptor beta chain was captured by sequencing in a study of T-cell reconstitution after alpha-beta-depleted transplantation in children. This clonotype was picked up many times. At one end the junction does not follow the germline gene, possibly because of a read error. Library preparation (for TCRbeta) was performed with unique molecular identifiers. TCRdb re-derived calls from the PCR reads in MiXCR, one entry per CDR3 protein. The repertoire holds about 240,000 distinct CDR3 sequences, more than 10% seen once, with 2% to 3% in the top ten. CDR1 SGHTA and CDR2 FQGNSA come from the germline V gene. The CDR3 spans 13 residues.

The chain combines TRBV7-2 with TRBJ2-1; 10 positions agree with TRBD2. The sequence was collected from a human donor who donated a stem cell graft to a child with acute lymphoblastic leukemia. The sequences come from PBMCs from the stem cell graft donor, collected from the stem cell graft. CDR3 in DNA: TGTGCCAGCAGCCTAGCGGGAGCGGGTGAGCAGTTCTTC. Its protein is CASSLAGAGEQFF.